A selection of T cell receptor beta chains follows, all from one sample in a study of T-cell memory formation after mild COVID-19. One entry per CDR3 protein, called by TCRdb with MiXCR from the 5' RACE reads. The table lists 84,000 or so distinct CDR3 sequences, around 13% of them singletons, with about a third in the top ten. The sequenced material came from PBMCs or a T cell subset sorted from them (not recorded which). The receptors were gathered from an adult woman who had mild COVID-19 (a few samples of this study predate the infection). Cell type and time point are not known. CDR3s include the opening cysteine and the closing phenylalanine or tryptophan. The D gene is left open where the match is weak. Size is stated for part of the rows, as once, few or many counts, or as a class when the clone is expanded.

j_call | v_call | d_call | clone_size | cdr3_aa | cdr3_nt
TRBJ2-1 | TRBV7-9 | . | few | CASSLWDQYNEQFF | TGTGCCAGCAGCTTGTGGGACCAATACAATGAGCAGTTCTTC
TRBJ2-3 | TRBV7-9 | . | . | CASSPPRLTPVNTQYF | TGTGCCAGCAGTCCGCCGCGACTGACCCCGGTAAATACGCAGTATTTT
TRBJ2-3 | TRBV5-1 | . | few | CASSLEFSGNTQYF | TGCGCCAGCAGCTTGGAATTTAGCGGCAATACGCAGTATTTT
TRBJ2-7 | TRBV11-2 | . | few | CASSLEGAPSYEQYF | TGTGCCAGCAGCTTAGAGGGGGCGCCCTCCTACGAGCAGTACTTC
TRBJ2-1 | TRBV4-3 | TRBD2 | . | CASSQVGREGRHNEQFF | TGCGCCAGCAGCCAAGTAGGCCGGGAGGGCCGACACAATGAGCAGTTCTTC
TRBJ2-2 | TRBV30 | . | few | CAWMGSWGTGELFF | TGTGCCTGGATGGGGTCTTGGGGCACCGGGGAGCTGTTTTTT
TRBJ2-7 | TRBV20-1 | . | few | CSAHGPGYEQYF | TGCAGTGCTCACGGTCCGGGCTACGAGCAGTACTTC
TRBJ2-3 | TRBV6-6 | . | many | CASSHRESDTQYF | TGTGCCAGCAGTCACCGGGAGTCAGATACGCAGTATTTT
TRBJ2-3 | TRBV19 | TRBD1 | . | CASSSLGTGSTDTQYF | TGTGCCAGTAGTAGCCTCGGGACAGGAAGCACAGATACGCAGTATTTT
TRBJ2-1 | TRBV7-3 | TRBD2 | . | CASSLHPGTISYNEQFF | TGTGCCAGCAGCTTACACCCCGGGACTATATCCTACAATGAGCAGTTCTTC
TRBJ2-3 | TRBV12-3/TRBV12-4 | TRBD2 | . | CASSLLAGPLTQYF | TGTGCCAGCAGCCTTCTAGCGGGGCCCCTTACGCAGTATTTT
TRBJ2-7 | TRBV11-2 | . | few | CASSFSDEQYF | TGTGCCAGCAGCTTCTCGGACGAGCAGTACTTC
TRBJ1-4 | TRBV2 | . | few | CASKDGYDEKLFF | TGTGCCAGCAAGGACGGCTACGATGAAAAACTGTTTTTT
TRBJ1-2 | TRBV20-1 | . | . | CSARDPSRGDYGYTF | TGCAGTGCTAGAGATCCTTCTCGGGGGGACTATGGCTACACCTTC
TRBJ2-2 | TRBV5-1 | . | . | CASSLESGSYTGELFF | TGCGCCAGCAGCTTGGAGTCCGGGTCCTACACCGGGGAGCTGTTTTTT
TRBJ2-1 | TRBV7-2 | TRBD1 | . | CASSPDRDRDEQFF | TGTGCCAGCAGCCCAGACCGGGACAGGGATGAGCAGTTCTTC
TRBJ2-3 | TRBV9 | TRBD2 | . | CASSVDRLAGGDTQYF | TGTGCCAGCAGCGTAGACAGACTAGCGGGAGGAGATACGCAGTATTTT
TRBJ1-2 | TRBV7-2 | TRBD1 | . | CASSPTGTASGTF | TGTGCCAGCAGCCCGACCGGGACAGCCTCGGGGACCTTC
TRBJ2-3 | TRBV12-3/TRBV12-4 | TRBD2 | . | CASSLIAGGRKADTQYF | TGTGCCAGCAGTTTAATAGCGGGGGGGCGAAAGGCAGATACGCAGTATTTT
TRBJ2-7 | TRBV20-1 | . | once | CSARDAGRADEQYF | TGCAGTGCTAGAGACGCCGGACGGGCGGACGAGCAGTACTTC
TRBJ2-3 | TRBV12-3/TRBV12-4 | TRBD1 | many | CASTGGDVGFADTQYF | TGTGCCAGCACAGGGGGCGATGTCGGTTTCGCAGATACGCAGTATTTT
TRBJ2-2 | TRBV5-4 | . | many | CASSSRDALLGELFF | TGTGCCAGCAGCTCACGGGACGCTTTGCTCGGGGAGCTGTTTTTT
TRBJ2-1 | TRBV7-8 | TRBD1 | few | CASSLGQGLDEQFF | TGTGCCAGCAGCCTGGGACAGGGGTTGGATGAGCAGTTCTTC
TRBJ2-3 | TRBV5-1 | . | . | CASSFTQGEEQYF | TGCGCCAGCAGCTTTACTCAGGGTGAAGAGCAGTATTTT
TRBJ2-7 | TRBV11-3 | . | few | CASSLGTQLRQQYF | TGTGCCAGCAGCCTAGGGACTCAACTACGCCAGCAGTACTTC
TRBJ2-3 | TRBV5-1 | . | many | CASSLDLGVPGLASTDTQYF | TGCGCCAGCAGCTTGGATCTCGGAGTACCGGGACTGGCTAGCACAGATACGCAGTATTTT
TRBJ2-1 | TRBV29-1 | . | . | CSDQGYNEQFF | TGCAGCGACCAGGGTTACAATGAGCAGTTCTTC
TRBJ2-1 | TRBV7-9 | TRBD1 | few | CASSGLTGRVYNEQFF | TGTGCCAGCAGCGGCCTGACAGGGAGAGTCTACAATGAGCAGTTCTTC
TRBJ2-1 | TRBV5-8 | . | . | CASSLVVNYNEQFF | TGTGCCAGCAGCTTGGTTGTCAACTACAATGAGCAGTTCTTC
TRBJ2-1 | TRBV14 | . | few | CASSQEAGDPYNEQFF | TGTGCCAGCAGCCAAGAAGCTGGGGACCCCTACAATGAGCAGTTCTTC
TRBJ2-7 | TRBV29-1 | . | . | CSVEVGRNYEQYF | TGCAGCGTTGAAGTGGGCAGAAACTACGAGCAGTACTTC
TRBJ2-7 | TRBV7-2 | . | . | CASSRKGVVHEQYF | TGTGCCAGCAGCCGAAAGGGAGTCGTACACGAGCAGTACTTC
TRBJ2-1 | TRBV12-3/TRBV12-4 | TRBD1 | . | CASGTGRFNEQFF | TGTGCCAGCGGGACAGGGCGTTTCAATGAGCAGTTCTTC
TRBJ2-7 | TRBV5-5 | . | few | CASSLRPEGMKNEQYF | TGTGCCAGCAGCTTGAGGCCTGAGGGGATGAAAAACGAGCAGTACTTC
TRBJ1-1 | TRBV7-9 | . | few | CASSSWAVNTEAFF | TGTGCCAGCAGCAGCTGGGCCGTGAACACTGAAGCTTTCTTT
TRBJ1-1 | TRBV20-1 | . | . | CSAISWTYMNTEAFF | TGCAGTGCGATTTCCTGGACTTACATGAACACTGAAGCTTTCTTT
TRBJ2-7 | TRBV29-1 | TRBD1 | . | CSVSTGEKGEQYF | TGCAGCGTTTCTACAGGGGAGAAAGGGGAGCAGTACTTC
TRBJ2-1 | TRBV29-1 | . | many | CSVVPYNEQFF | TGCAGCGTTGTCCCCTACAATGAGCAGTTCTTC
TRBJ2-3 | TRBV7-2 | TRBD2 | many | CASSLAIAGGTDTQYF | TGTGCCAGCAGCCTCGCAATAGCGGGGGGGACAGATACGCAGTATTTT
TRBJ1-1 | TRBV6-6 | TRBD1 | . | CASSYGTALTEAFF | TGTGCCAGCAGTTACGGGACAGCTCTCACTGAAGCTTTCTTT
TRBJ1-2 | TRBV4-2 | . | . | CASSQDRDADYGYTF | TGTGCCAGCAGCCAAGATCGGGACGCCGACTATGGCTACACCTTC
TRBJ1-2 | TRBV4-1 | . | few | CASSKELDGGYTF | TGCGCCAGCAGCAAAGAACTTGACGGGGGCTACACCTTC
TRBJ2-2 | TRBV12-3/TRBV12-4 | . | few | CASSLGQGGGELFF | TGTGCCAGCAGTTTAGGGCAGGGCGGCGGGGAGCTGTTTTTT
TRBJ2-2 | TRBV2 | . | . | CASSEGRARGLTRELFF | TGTGCCAGCAGTGAAGGGCGGGCACGGGGTCTCACCCGGGAGCTGTTTTTT
TRBJ2-7 | TRBV12-3/TRBV12-4 | . | many | CASSLGGPYEQYF | TGTGCCAGCAGTTTAGGCGGTCCCTACGAGCAGTACTTC
TRBJ2-7 | TRBV20-1 | . | many | CSARDGGGTEAYEQYF | TGCAGTGCTAGAGATGGGGGCGGGACGGAGGCCTACGAGCAGTACTTC